Listed below are T cell receptor beta chains from one sample, sequenced in a study of cytomegalovirus exposure and HLA in healthy donors. TCRdb's copy holds only in-frame clones and misses some; the assay was immunoSEQ multiplex PCR. The profile shows approximately 160,000 clones, approximately 80% of them singletons. Source material: PBMCs. The receptor set was obtained from a male donor in good health and CMV-seropositive. Each CDR3 is given with its conserved first and last residue. D genes are given only for firm matches. Only part of the rows carry a size: once, few, many, or a class if the clone is expanded.

clone_size d_call j_call v_call cdr3_nt cdr3_aa
- TRBD1 TRBJ2-7 TRBV4-1 TGCGCCAGCAGCCCAGGACAGGGGGGCTACGAGCAGTACTTC CASSPGQGGYEQYF
- TRBD1 TRBJ1-2 TRBV25-1 TGTGCCAGCAGTGCCCCCACCACCGGGACAGGGGGCGGCTATGGCTACACCTTC CASSAPTTGTGGGYGYTF
few - TRBJ2-5 TRBV11-2 TGTGCCAGCAGCCCGGGTAGGGGCTGGGAGACCCAGTACTTC CASSPGRGWETQYF
- - TRBJ1-4 TRBV19 TGTGCCAGTACCCCACGTGGGCAGGGGAGTGAAAAACTGTTTTTT CASTPRGQGSEKLFF
- TRBD1 TRBJ2-3 TRBV19 TGTGCCAGTAATCACAGGGGAGATACGCAGTATTTT CASNHRGDTQYF
- TRBD1 TRBJ1-6 TRBV25-1 TGTGCCAGCAGCCAGACAGGGTTTAATTCACCCCTCCACTTT CASSQTGFNSPLHF
once TRBD1 TRBJ2-5 TRBV6-1 TGTGCCAGCAGGAGGACAGGGAGGGAGACCCAGTACTTC CASRRTGRETQYF
- TRBD2 TRBJ2-4 TRBV4-3 TGCGCCAGCAGCCACAGGACTAGCTCCAGGGACATTCAGTACTTC CASSHRTSSRDIQYF
- TRBD1 TRBJ1-4 TRBV7-2 TGTGCCAGCAGCTCCAGGACAGGGTCTAATGAAAAACTGTTTTTT CASSSRTGSNEKLFF
- - TRBJ2-3 TRBV9 TGTGCCAGCAGCGTCGGGGTCACAGATACGCAGTATTTT CASSVGVTDTQYF
once - TRBJ1-3 TRBV7-2 TGTGCCAGCAGCTTCGGCCGGGGATGGGGTGGAAACACCATATATTTT CASSFGRGWGGNTIYF
- - TRBJ1-4 TRBV7-6 TGTGCCAGCAGCTTGACACCCCTTGAAAAACTGTTTTTT CASSLTPLEKLFF
- TRBD1 TRBJ2-6 TRBV5-1 TGCGCCAGCAGCGCAACCACAGGGGCAACTTCCTCTGGGGCCAACGTCCTGACTTTC CASSATTGATSSGANVLTF
few TRBD2 TRBJ2-1 TRBV6-1 TGTGCCAGCAGTGGTACTAGCGGGGCCTACAATGAGCAGTTCTTC CASSGTSGAYNEQFF
- TRBD2 TRBJ2-5 TRBV2 TGTGCCAGCAGTGGGGTAGCGGGCGCCCGAAAAGAGACCCAGTACTTC CASSGVAGARKETQYF
- TRBD1 TRBJ1-6 TRBV19 TGTGCCAGTAGTATTCTGGGGACAGTAAATTCACCCCTCCACTTT CASSILGTVNSPLHF
- - TRBJ1-1 TRBV7-9 TGTGCCAGCAGCTTAGTGGGGGGGCAATTAGGCACTGAAGCTTTCTTT CASSLVGGQLGTEAFF
- - TRBJ1-2 TRBV7-9 TGTGCCAGCAGCTTAAGTTCTGTCAGGGCCTATGGCTACACCTTC CASSLSSVRAYGYTF
- TRBD1 TRBJ2-3 TRBV5-6 TGTGCCAGCAGCCGTGGACAGGGCACAGATACGCAGTATTTT CASSRGQGTDTQYF
few TRBD1 TRBJ2-5 TRBV9 TGTGCCAGCAGCGCCCAGTTGACAGGGGGCCAGGAGACCCAGTACTTC CASSAQLTGGQETQYF
once TRBD2 TRBJ2-5 TRBV5-1 TGCGCCAGCAGCTCGACTAGCGGGGGCCCAAAGGTCAAGCAGTACTTC CASSSTSGGPKVKQYF
- - TRBJ1-4 TRBV20-1 TGCAGTGCTCCAGATAAAGAAAAACTGTTTTTT CSAPDKEKLFF
- - TRBJ2-1 TRBV25-1 TGTGCCAGCAGTGCCGCACAGAGCTCCTACAATGAGCAGTTCTTC CASSAAQSSYNEQFF
- - TRBJ1-4 TRBV7-3 TGTGCCAGCAGCTTATCCCCCCGAGGGAGTGCAACTAATGAAAAACTGTTTTTT CASSLSPRGSATNEKLFF
- TRBD1 TRBJ1-2 TRBV10-2 TGCGCCAGCAGTGGACAGGGTCCAGGAGACTATGGCTACACCTTC CASSGQGPGDYGYTF
- TRBD1 TRBJ2-1 TRBV19 TGTGCCAGTAACCCGGGACAGGACTACAATGAGCAGTTCTTC CASNPGQDYNEQFF
few - TRBJ2-3 TRBV10-1 TGCGCCAGCAGTCCGGGACTTTCACTCTCGCAGTATTTT CASSPGLSLSQYF
few - TRBJ1-5 TRBV4-2 TGTGCCAGCAGCCCCAGGGTGGCGGGCAATCAGCCCCAGCATTTT CASSPRVAGNQPQHF
- - TRBJ1-1 TRBV7-9 TGTGCCAGCAGCTTATTACGGACAGAAGCTTTCTTT CASSLLRTEAFF
few TRBD2 TRBJ2-2 TRBV30 TGTGCCTGGAGTGTAGGACTAGTAACCGGGGAGCTGTTTTTT CAWSVGLVTGELFF
- - TRBJ2-1 TRBV5-6 TGTGCCAGCAGCTTGGGCAGGTCCCGTGAGCAGTTCTTC CASSLGRSREQFF
few TRBD1 TRBJ1-1 TRBV30 TGTGCCTGGACAGGGGGATTTAACACTGAAGCTTTCTTT CAWTGGFNTEAFF
- - TRBJ2-5 TRBV18 TGTGCCAGCTCACCAGGACAGCAAGAGACCCAGTACTTC CASSPGQQETQYF
few TRBD1 TRBJ1-1 TRBV4-2 TGTGCCAGCAGCCAAAGGGGGACAGGGGACACTGAAGCTTTCTTT CASSQRGTGDTEAFF
- - TRBJ1-1 TRBV7-2 TGTGCCAGTGGGCAGGGAAACACTGAAGCTTTCTTT CASGQGNTEAFF
- - TRBJ2-3 TRBV29-1 TGCAGCGACTACGGGAACGCACAGAATACGCAGTATTTT CSDYGNAQNTQYF
- TRBD1 TRBJ1-1 TRBV7-2 TGTGCCAGCAGCACGGGACAGCTGAACACTGAAGCTTTCTTT CASSTGQLNTEAFF
- TRBD1 TRBJ1-1 TRBV6-5 TGTGCCAGCAGGCCGGGACAGGGGGCGAACACTGAAGCTTTCTTT CASRPGQGANTEAFF
few TRBD1 TRBJ1-5 TRBV30 TGTGCCTGGAGGGACAGGGACAATCAGCCCCAGCATTTT CAWRDRDNQPQHF
- - TRBJ2-3 TRBV4-1 TGCGCCAGCAGCCAAGATCATCGGGTGCCAACGCAGTATTTT CASSQDHRVPTQYF